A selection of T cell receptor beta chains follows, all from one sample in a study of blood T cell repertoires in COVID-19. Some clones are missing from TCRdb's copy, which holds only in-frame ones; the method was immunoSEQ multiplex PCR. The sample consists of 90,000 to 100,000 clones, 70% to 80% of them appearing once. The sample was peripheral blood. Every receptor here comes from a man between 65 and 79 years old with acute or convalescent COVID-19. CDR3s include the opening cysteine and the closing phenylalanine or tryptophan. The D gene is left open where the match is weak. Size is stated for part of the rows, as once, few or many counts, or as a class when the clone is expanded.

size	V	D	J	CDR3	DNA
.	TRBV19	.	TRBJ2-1	CASSLTAHTYNEQFF	TGTGCCAGTAGTTTAACAGCCCACACCTACAATGAGCAGTTCTTC
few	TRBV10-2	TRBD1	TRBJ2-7	CASSESNRGIYEQYF	TGCGCCAGCAGTGAGTCGAACAGGGGCATTTACGAGCAGTACTTC
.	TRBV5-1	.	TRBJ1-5	CASSRDSNQPQHF	TGCGCCAGCAGCCGAGATAGCAATCAGCCCCAGCATTTT
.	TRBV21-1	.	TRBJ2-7	CASSKCFQGPSYEQYF	TGTGCCAGCAGCAAGTGTTTTCAGGGTCCCTCCTACGAGCAGTACTTC
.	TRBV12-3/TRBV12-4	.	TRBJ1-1	CASSFGGNTEAFF	TGTGCCAGCAGTTTTGGAGGGAACACTGAAGCTTTCTTT
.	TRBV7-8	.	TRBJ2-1	CASSEQRASNNEQFF	TGTGCCAGCAGCGAACAACGTGCTAGTAACAATGAGCAGTTCTTC
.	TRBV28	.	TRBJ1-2	CASSLDSGIYGYTF	TGTGCCAGCAGTTTGGACTCGGGAATCTATGGCTACACCTTC
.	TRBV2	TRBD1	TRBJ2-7	CASRGQGYGEQYF	TGTGCCAGCCGGGGACAGGGATATGGCGAGCAGTACTTC
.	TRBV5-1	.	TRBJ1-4	CASSSQGLGSNEKLFF	TGCGCCAGCAGCTCCCAGGGGCTGGGGAGTAATGAAAAACTGTTTTTT
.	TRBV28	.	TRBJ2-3	CASHDWAGSTDTQYF	TGTGCCAGCCATGACTGGGCGGGTAGCACAGATACGCAGTATTTT
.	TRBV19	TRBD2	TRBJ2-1	CASSIARTSASSYNEQFF	TGTGCCAGTAGTATAGCCCGCACTAGCGCGAGCTCCTACAATGAGCAGTTCTTC
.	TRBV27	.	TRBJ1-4	CASTSGYREKLFF	TGTGCCAGCACCTCAGGGTACAGGGAAAAACTGTTTTTT
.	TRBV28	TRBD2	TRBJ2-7	CASSSIAGGSYEQYF	TGTGCCAGCAGTTCAATAGCGGGGGGCTCCTACGAGCAGTACTTC
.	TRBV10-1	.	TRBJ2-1	CASSLVPATPVFRQFF	TGCGCCAGCAGCCTTGTACCCGCCACACCCGTGTTCCGGCAGTTCTTC
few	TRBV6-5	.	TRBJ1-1	CASRPQTTGNTEAFF	TGTGCCAGCAGACCCCAGACGACAGGGAACACTGAAGCTTTCTTT
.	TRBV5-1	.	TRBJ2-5	CASRVTAQETQYF	TGCGCCAGCAGGGTGACAGCCCAAGAGACCCAGTACTTC
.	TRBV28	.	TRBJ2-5	CASSLLEGAETQYF	TGTGCCAGCAGTTTATTGGAGGGTGCAGAGACCCAGTACTTC
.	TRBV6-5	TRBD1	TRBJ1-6	CASSPDRERPLHF	TGTGCCAGCAGTCCTGACAGGGAGAGGCCCCTCCACTTT
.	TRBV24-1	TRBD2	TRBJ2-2	CATSDEREENTGELFF	TGTGCCACCAGTGACGAGCGGGAGGAGAACACCGGGGAGCTGTTTTTT
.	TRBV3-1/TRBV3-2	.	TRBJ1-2	CASSPGGAYGYTF	TGTGCCAGCAGCCCGGGGGGGGCTTATGGCTACACCTTC
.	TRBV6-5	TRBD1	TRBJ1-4	CASRETDRGNEKLFF	TGTGCCAGCAGGGAGACGGACAGGGGTAATGAAAAACTGTTTTTT
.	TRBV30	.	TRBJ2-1	CAWSVRGNEQFF	TGTGCCTGGAGTGTACGAGGGAATGAGCAGTTCTTC
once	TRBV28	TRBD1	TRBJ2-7	CASSFRLRGQFYEQYF	TGTGCCAGCAGTTTCCGCCTGAGGGGACAGTTCTACGAGCAGTACTTC
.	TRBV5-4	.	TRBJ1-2	CASSIDRGAGEDYTF	TGTGCCAGCAGCATCGACCGGGGGGCAGGGGAAGACTACACCTTC
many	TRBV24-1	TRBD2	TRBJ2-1	CATSDLQAGGYNEQFF	TGTGCCACCAGTGATTTGCAAGCGGGAGGCTACAATGAGCAGTTCTTC
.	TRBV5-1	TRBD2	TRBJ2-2	CASSLFSGTTGELFF	TGCGCCAGCAGCTTGTTTAGCGGGACGACCGGGGAGCTGTTTTTT
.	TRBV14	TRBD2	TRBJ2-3	CASSQGLAAKDTQYF	TGTGCCAGCAGCCAGGGACTAGCGGCTAAAGATACGCAGTATTTT
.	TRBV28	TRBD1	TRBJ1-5	CASSPAGTGAISNQPQHF	TGTGCCAGCAGCCCAGCAGGGACAGGGGCGATTAGCAATCAGCCCCAGCATTTT
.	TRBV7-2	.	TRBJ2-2	CASSWRLTGELFF	TGTGCCAGCAGCTGGAGACTAACCGGGGAGCTGTTTTTT
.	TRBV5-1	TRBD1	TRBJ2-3	CASGRDRGVSTDTQYF	TGCGCCAGCGGGAGGGACAGGGGTGTTAGCACAGATACGCAGTATTTT
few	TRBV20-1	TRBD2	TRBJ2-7	CSASSLAGYEQYF	TGCAGTGCTAGTTCACTAGCGGGATACGAGCAGTACTTC
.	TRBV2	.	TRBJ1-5	CASSVSGVGNQPQHF	TGTGCCAGCAGTGTATCGGGGGTTGGCAATCAGCCCCAGCATTTT
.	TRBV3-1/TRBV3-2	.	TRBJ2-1	CASSHFQEQFF	TGTGCCAGCAGCCACTTCCAGGAGCAGTTCTTC
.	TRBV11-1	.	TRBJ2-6	CASTAGDSGANVLTF	TGTGCCAGCACCGCCGGGGACTCTGGGGCCAACGTCCTGACTTTC
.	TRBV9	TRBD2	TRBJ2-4	CASSKQTSGEIQAKNIQYF	TGTGCCAGCAGCAAACAGACTAGCGGGGAAATCCAAGCCAAAAACATTCAGTACTTC
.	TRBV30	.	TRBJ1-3	CAWSPTVAGNTIYF	TGTGCCTGGAGCCCGACAGTTGCTGGAAACACCATATATTTT
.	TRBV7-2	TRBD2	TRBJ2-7	CASSRRTSGSYEQYF	TGTGCCAGCAGCCGTAGGACTAGCGGGAGCTACGAGCAGTACTTC
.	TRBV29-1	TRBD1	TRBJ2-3	CSNRGGSDTQYF	TGCAGCAACAGGGGCGGTTCAGATACGCAGTATTTT
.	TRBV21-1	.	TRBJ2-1	CASSKEGAGEPPRSYNEQFF	TGTGCCAGCAGCAAAGAGGGGGCAGGGGAGCCCCCTCGCTCCTACAATGAGCAGTTCTTC
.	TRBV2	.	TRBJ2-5	CATTRMGETQYF	TGTGCCACCACGAGGATGGGAGAGACCCAGTACTTC
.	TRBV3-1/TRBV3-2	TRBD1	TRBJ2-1	CASSQGSRGYNEQFF	TGTGCCAGCAGCCAAGGCAGCAGGGGGTACAATGAGCAGTTCTTC
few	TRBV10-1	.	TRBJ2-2	CASRGQLNTGELFF	TGCGCCAGCCGCGGCCAGCTAAACACCGGGGAGCTGTTTTTT
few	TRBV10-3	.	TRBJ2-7	CAISIVQGHEQYF	TGTGCCATCAGTATTGTACAGGGCCACGAGCAGTACTTC